The 12 T cell receptor beta chains below were found in one sample sequenced in a study of CD8+CD57+ T cells in acquired aplastic anemia. The patients chosen for sequencing had shown expansion of CD8+CD57+ cells (detected by flow cytometry). The use of genomic DNA as template underpinned the TCR beta VDJ and CDR3 profiling. Using its own MiXCR run on the reads, TCRdb lists one record per CDR3 protein. The repertoire consists of about 180,000 distinct CDR3 sequences, with nearly 65% occurring once and the leading ten covering approximately 46%. The sample consisted of sorted CD4+, CD8+, or CD8+CD57+ T cells (not recorded which) from PBMCs. The origin of the receptors is a human donor with aplastic anemia.

This chain links TRBV4-1 with TRBJ2-3; 9 bases are a match to TRBD2. The V and J ends lost 4 bases and 0 bases, in that order; junction bases with no gene match: 5. Germline CDR1 reads MGHRA; CDR2 reads YSYEKL. The CDR3 is 16 residues long. CDR3 sequence reads: CASSLVAGVSTDTQYF. In DNA, the CDR3 is TGCGCCAGCAGCCTTGTAGCGGGGGTGAGCACAGATACGCAGTATTTT.

The chain joins TRBV20-1 to TRBJ2-7, with 7 bases matching TRBD2. The CDR3 totals 16 residues. The V segment lost 0 bases and the J segment 4 bases; nucleotides outside the gene matches: 12. The germline V gene has CDR1 DFQATT and CDR2 SNEGSKA (reference sequence). In DNA, the CDR3 is TGCAGTGCTAGAGATCCTTTGGCTAGCGGTGGTTACGAGCAGTACTTC. Amino acid sequence: CSARDPLASGGYEQYF.

V usage is TRBV24-1 and J usage is TRBJ2-7, with 9 bases matching TRBD1. Germline CDR1 and CDR2: KGHDR and SFDVKD. CDR3 length equals 15 residues. V shed 4 bases and J 5 bases; nucleotides not matched to a gene: 8. The DNA for the CDR3 is TGTGCCACCAGTGACACCGGGACAGGGATCCACGAGCAGTACTTC. Protein sequence: CATSDTGTGIHEQYF.

The sample holds many counts of this clonotype. CDR3 residues: CASSGRFQETQYF. The CDR3 nucleotides read TGTGCCAGCAGCGGACGCTTCCAAGAGACCCAGTACTTC. J is TRBJ2-5 and V is TRBV9, with unresolved D. CDR1 and CDR2 (germline): SGDLS, YYNGEE. V was shortened by 3 bases and J by 1 base, with 7 bases between the two germline ends. The CDR3 extends over 13 amino acids.

The chain employs TRBV10-3 and TRBJ1-6; 8 bases are shared with TRBD1. Trimming took 10 bases from V and 5 from J; bases not matched to a gene: 7. The CDR3 consists of 14 residues. Per germline, CDR1 ENHRY and CDR2 SYGVKD. This chain's CDR3 is CANRGTGDNSPLHF. The DNA of the CDR3 is TGTGCCAATCGAGGGACAGGTGATAATTCACCCCTCCACTTT.

The V call is TRBV20-1, the J call TRBJ1-2, with no clear D. V lost 6 bases, J lost 8 bases, and 7 bases lay in between. Per the germline V gene, CDR1 is DFQATT and CDR2 is SNEGSKA (reference sequence). The CDR3 is 9 amino acids. The CDR3 loop reads CSAAGGYTF. Here the CDR3 DNA reads TGCAGTGCAGCGGGCGGCTACACCTTC.

The J gene is TRBJ2-5, the V gene TRBV20-1, with D perhaps TRBD1 (6 bases). The CDR3 loop spans 13 amino acids. Germline CDR1 reads DFQATT; CDR2 reads SNEGSKA (reference sequence). Between the trimmed V and J ends, which lost 6 bases and 2 bases, there was a span of 13 bases. Here the CDR3 DNA reads TGCAGTGCACCCGGGACATTTCAAGAGACCCAGTACTTC. Translation gives CSAPGTFQETQYF.

This clonotype occurred many times. The chain uses TRBV29-1 and TRBJ1-1; D is possibly TRBD1 (5 bases). The length of the CDR3 is 11 residues. V lost 7 bases and J lost 6, with 12 bases in between. Germline V gene data show CDR1 as SQVTM and CDR2 as ANQGSEA. This CDR3 is CSGGGGAEAFF. CDR3 nucleotides: TGCAGCGGGGGGGGAGGCGCTGAAGCTTTCTTT.

CDR3 DNA sequence: TGTGCCAGCAGTGACAGGTCCCGGTATTACGAGCAGTACTTC. Its protein is CASSDRSRYYEQYF. V gene TRBV2 combines with J gene TRBJ2-7; D gene ambiguous. This CDR3 contains 14 residues. In germline, CDR1 is SNHLY, CDR2 FYNNEI. V was clipped by 3 bases and J by 4 bases, with 13 bases between them.

V and J are TRBV7-9 and TRBJ2-4, with 9 bases identical to TRBD2. Germline V gives CDR1 SEHNR, CDR2 FQNEAQ (reference sequence). This CDR3 spans 17 amino acids. Trimming took 7 bases from V and 0 from J; bases not matched to a gene: 10. The CDR3 region has the DNA TGTGCCAGCACCCCCCCTAGCGGGACTCTAGCCAAAAACATTCAGTACTTC. It translates to CASTPPSGTLAKNIQYF.

The V call is TRBV29-1, the J call TRBJ1-1, with D possibly being TRBD1 (5 bases). The germline CDR1 and CDR2 sequences are SQVTM and ANQGSEA. V dropped 5 bases and J dropped 1 base, with 8 bases sitting between them. The CDR3 is 12 residues long. CDR3 sequence: CSVQGGNTEAFF. CDR3 nucleotide sequence: TGCAGCGTTCAGGGCGGGAACACTGAAGCTTTCTTT. The whole variable domain, filled in from reference TRBV29-1 and TRBJ1-1, reads SAVISQKPSRDICQRGTSLTIQCQVDSQVTMMFWYRQQPGQSLTLIATANQGSEATYESGFVIDKFPISRPNLTFSTLTVSNMSPEDSSIYLCSVQGGNTEAFFGQGTRLTVV.

The CDR3 bases are TGCAGTGCTAGAGAGGTTCAGGGCTACGAGCAGTACTTC. It encodes CSAREVQGYEQYF. The rearrangement links TRBV20-1 to TRBJ2-7, with a weak D call TRBD1 (5 bases). Trimming stripped 0 bases from V and 3 bases from J, with 9 bases between. Germline lookup yields CDR1 DFQATT and CDR2 SNEGSKA (reference sequence). This CDR3 spans 13 amino acids.